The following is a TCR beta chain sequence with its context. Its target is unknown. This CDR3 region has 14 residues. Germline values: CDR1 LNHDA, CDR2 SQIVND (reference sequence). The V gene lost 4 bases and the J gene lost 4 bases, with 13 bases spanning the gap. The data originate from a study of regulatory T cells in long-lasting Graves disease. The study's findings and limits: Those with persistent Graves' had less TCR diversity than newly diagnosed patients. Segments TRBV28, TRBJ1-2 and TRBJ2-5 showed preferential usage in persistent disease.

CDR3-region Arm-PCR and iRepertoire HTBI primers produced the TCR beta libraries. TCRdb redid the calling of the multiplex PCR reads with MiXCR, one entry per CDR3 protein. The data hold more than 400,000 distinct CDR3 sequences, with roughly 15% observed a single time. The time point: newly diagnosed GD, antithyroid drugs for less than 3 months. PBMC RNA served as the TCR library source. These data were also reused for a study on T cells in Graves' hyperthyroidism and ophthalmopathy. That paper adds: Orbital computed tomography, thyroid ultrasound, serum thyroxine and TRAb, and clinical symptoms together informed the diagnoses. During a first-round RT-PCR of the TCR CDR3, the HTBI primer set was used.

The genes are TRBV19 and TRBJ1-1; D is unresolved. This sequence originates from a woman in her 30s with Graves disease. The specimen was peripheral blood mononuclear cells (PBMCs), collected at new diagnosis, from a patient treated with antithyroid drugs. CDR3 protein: CASSTPEGLTEAFF. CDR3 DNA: TGTGCCAGTAGTACCCCTGAGGGTCTCACTGAAGCTTTCTTT.